This passage covers 30 T cell receptor beta chains from one sample sequenced in a study of a mutant IDH1 vaccine in newly diagnosed glioma. For these TCRs, the target antigens are not known. Time point given: week 23, last vaccination. Vaccine doses each comprised 300 ug of mutant IDH1 20-mer peptide, with topical imiquimod. Repertoires were generated with immunoSEQ multiplex PCR, while TCRdb's copy carries only in-frame clones and drops some. The sample lists approximately 57,000 clones, roughly 81% seen once, with around 8.9% in the top ten. The material was PBMCs, obtained from a glioma patient whose treatment included an IDH1 peptide vaccine. The receptors derive from a woman in her forties with glioma. Some clones in this sample may be carry-over from other donors' samples.

The rearrangement links TRBV25-1 to TRBJ1-2, with 8 positions matching TRBD1. This CDR3 has 14 amino acids. Germline V gene lookup returns CDR1 MGHDK and CDR2 SYGVNS. V lost 4 bases to trimming and J lost 5 bases; unmatched junction nucleotides: 6. Here the CDR3 DNA reads TGTGCCAGCAGTGGATCGACAGGGGTATATGGCTACACCTTC. Translating it yields CASSGSTGVYGYTF.

The chain uses TRBV11-2 and TRBJ2-2; TRBD2 matches at 15 bases. V shed 5 bases, J shed 4 bases, and the junction held 5 bases outside the gene matches. This CDR3 contains 17 residues. Germline V gives CDR1 SGHAT, CDR2 FQNNGV. The CDR3, as DNA: TGTGCCAGCAGCAGGACTAGCGGGGGGGGACCCACCGGGGAGCTGTTTTTT. Translating it yields CASSRTSGGGPTGELFF.

The CDR3 coding sequence is TGTGCCATCAGATCGTTCAGGGCCTACTCTGGAAACACCATATATTTT. Translated: CAIRSFRAYSGNTIYF. This chain uses TRBV10-3 with TRBJ1-3, with TRBD1 as a possible D gene (5 bases). Germline assignment: CDR1 ENHRY and CDR2 SYGVKD. Trimming pared 6 bases from V and 0 bases from J, leaving 15 bases between. CDR3 length: 16 residues.

V and J are TRBV7-2 and TRBJ2-3; TRBD2 matches 8 bases. CDR3 length equals 15 residues. With V trimmed by 5 bases and J by 0 bases, 4 bases remained unmatched. Germline CDR1 SGHTA, CDR2 FQGNSA. The CDR3 DNA reads TGTGCCAGCAGCCGTAGCGGGGTGAGCACAGATACGCAGTATTTT. It translates to CASSRSGVSTDTQYF.

The chain employs TRBV6-1 and TRBJ1-6; D unresolved. Trimming cost V 7 bases and J 13 bases, with 23 bases left between them. The CDR3 has 15 residues. Germline-derived CDR1 and CDR2 are MNHNS and SASEGT. The CDR3 is CASMRGTDPSGPLHF. DNA for the CDR3: TGTGCCAGCATGCGCGGTACGGACCCATCGGGGCCCCTCCACTTT.

V gene TRBV4-1 combines with J gene TRBJ1-1, with D possibly being TRBD1 (5 bases). The CDR3 is 16 amino acids. Trimming removed 0 bases at V and 4 bases at J, with 15 bases between. CDR1 and CDR2 from the germline V gene are MGHRA and YSYEKL. CDR3 DNA: TGCGCCAGCAGCCAAGAGGAGGGGTGGGGGTCCACTGAAGCTTTCTTT. Translating gives CASSQEEGWGSTEAFF.

This chain joins TRBV7-6 and TRBJ2-5; D gene uncertain. There are 12 residues in the CDR3. V shed 6 bases and J shed 2 bases, with 7 bases lying between them. Germline V lookup: CDR1 SGHVS, CDR2 FNYEAQ. The CDR3 protein is CASRQWQETQYF. The CDR3 DNA sequence: TGTGCCAGCAGGCAATGGCAAGAGACCCAGTACTTC.

V is TRBV6-6 and J is TRBJ1-3; possible D gene TRBD1, 5 bases. Germline-derived CDR1 and CDR2 are MNHNY and SVGAGI (reference sequence). V lost 4 bases and J lost 0, with 13 bases in between. The CDR3 contains 16 residues. CDR3 nucleotide sequence: TGTGCCAGCAGTTTCGACAGTCGATTCTCTGGAAACACCATATATTTT. Protein product: CASSFDSRFSGNTIYF.

This chain joins TRBV6-1 and TRBJ2-7; D gene uncertain. Germline lookup yields CDR1 MNHNS and CDR2 SASEGT. The V end was cut by 7 bases, the J end by 0 bases, with 13 bases between. This CDR3 contains 14 residues. The DNA of the CDR3 is TGTGCCAGCAACCGGGTCCGGAGCTCCTACGAGCAGTACTTC. This gives the protein CASNRVRSSYEQYF.

The V gene is TRBV30, the J gene TRBJ1-6, with D unresolved. The CDR3 length is 14 residues. V was shortened by 3 bases and J by 2 bases, with 8 bases between the two germline ends. Germline V gives CDR1 GTSNPN, CDR2 SVGIG (reference sequence). DNA of the CDR3: TGTGCCTGGAGGTTGGGGACCTATAATTCACCCCTCCACTTT. Its protein is CAWRLGTYNSPLHF.

V is TRBV2 and J is TRBJ1-2; 8 positions agree with TRBD1. The ends lost 5 bases at V and 8 bases at J; junction bases unmatched: 7. The CDR3 length is 13 residues. Germline CDR1 reads SNHLY; CDR2 reads FYNNEI. In DNA form, the CDR3 reads TGTGCCAGCAGTTTACAGGGGGAAGTAGGCTACACCTTC. It is translated as CASSLQGEVGYTF.

The chain couples TRBV6-5 to TRBJ1-1; a possible D gene is TRBD1 (5 bases). The CDR3 consists of 13 residues. V was shortened by 0 bases and J by 6 bases, with 8 bases between the two germline ends. Germline V CDR1 and CDR2: MNHEY, SVGAGI. CDR3 sequence (DNA): TGTGCCAGCAGTTACTCCCAGGGCCCTGAAGCTTTCTTT. Its protein product is CASSYSQGPEAFF.

This chain uses TRBV5-1 with TRBJ1-2; D is undetermined. CDR3 length: 15 residues. Germline V gene sequence: CDR1 SGHRS, CDR2 YFSETQ. V shed 0 bases and J shed 2 bases, with 11 bases lying between them. CDR3 region: CASSLVGEGNYGYTF. CDR3 sequence (DNA): TGCGCCAGCAGCTTGGTTGGGGAAGGAAACTATGGCTACACCTTC.

The count of this clone is one. This chain links TRBV2 with TRBJ2-5; a possible D gene is TRBD2 (6 bases). CDR3 size: 13 residues. V lost 4 bases, J lost 5 bases, and 11 bases lay in between. Germline assignment: CDR1 SNHLY and CDR2 FYNNEI. The CDR3: CASSGGLVETQYF. CDR3 DNA: TGTGCCAGCAGTGGGGGACTTGTTGAGACCCAGTACTTC.

This clone was seen a few times. The chain couples TRBV5-1 to TRBJ1-1; 7 nucleotides match TRBD1. V gave up 4 bases and J gave up 4 bases; unmatched junction bases: 7. Germline V gene sequence: CDR1 SGHRS, CDR2 YFSETQ. There are 14 residues in the CDR3. The chain's CDR3 is CASSVQTGPTEAFF. In DNA, the CDR3 is TGCGCCAGCAGCGTACAGACAGGGCCCACTGAAGCTTTCTTT.

The chain has TRBV5-1 and TRBJ2-3, with 7 bases aligning to TRBD2. The CDR3 contains 14 residues. The V gene end was trimmed by 4 bases and the J gene end by 6 bases; junction bases not matched to a gene: 8. Germline values: CDR1 SGHRS, CDR2 YFSETQ. As DNA, the CDR3 is TGCGCCAGCAGCCGCAGCGGGGCAGGGGATACGCAGTATTTT. As protein: CASSRSGAGDTQYF. Full variable domain (rest looked up from reference TRBV5-1 and TRBJ2-3): KAGVTQTPRYLIKTRGQQVTLSCSPISGHRSVSWYQQTPGQGLQFLFEYFSETQRNKGNFPGRFSGRQFSNSRSEMNVSTLELGDSALYLCASSRSGAGDTQYFGPGTRLTVL.

This rearrangement joins TRBV2 to TRBJ1-6; D possibly corresponds to TRBD1 (6 bases). The CDR3 totals 15 residues. The germline V gene encodes CDR1 SNHLY and CDR2 FYNNEI. Trimming shortened V by 5 bases and J by 6 bases, and 14 bases separated the two germline ends. DNA of the CDR3: TGTGCCAGCAGTCTCCCGGGACACACTAATTCACCCCTCCACTTT. Encoded protein: CASSLPGHTNSPLHF.

The chain employs TRBV10-3 and TRBJ1-2; D not resolved. Germline assignment: CDR1 ENHRY and CDR2 SYGVKD. The CDR3 has 13 amino acids. The ends were cut back, 0 bases at V and 8 bases at J, with 10 bases in the middle. CDR3 nucleotide sequence: TGTGCCATCAGTGAGTCGGGGTCTAGGGGCTACACCTTC. Protein product: CAISESGSRGYTF.

This clone was recorded once. The V gene is TRBV11-2, the J gene TRBJ1-3; D is unresolved. There are 14 residues in the CDR3. The germline V gene has CDR1 SGHAT and CDR2 FQNNGV. V was shortened by 1 base and J by 3 bases, with 7 bases between the two germline ends. Written as DNA, the CDR3 is TGTGCCAGCAGCTTAGCCCCGCGTGGAAACACCATATATTTT. It is translated as CASSLAPRGNTIYF.

CDR3 loop: CASSLHWGNQPQHF. The CDR3 bases are TGTGCCAGCAGCCTCCACTGGGGGAATCAGCCCCAGCATTTT. The chain recombines TRBV16 with TRBJ1-5, with D perhaps TRBD1 (5 bases). Germline V CDR1 and CDR2: KGHSY, FQNENV. V lost 4 bases and J 4 bases, leaving 11 bases between the germline ends. The length of the CDR3 is 14 residues.

This clone was observed a single time. This chain uses TRBV2 with TRBJ2-1, with 9 bases lining up with TRBD2. V shed 8 bases, J shed 0 bases, and the junction held 5 bases outside the gene matches. This CDR3 is 15 amino acids long. Germline values: CDR1 SNHLY, CDR2 FYNNEI. In DNA, the CDR3 is TGTGCCAGCTTTTTAGCGGGAGTCTCCTACAATGAGCAGTTCTTC. Translated, it gives CASFLAGVSYNEQFF.

The gene calls are TRBV5-4 and TRBJ2-7; 7 bases line up with TRBD1. CDR3 length: 15 amino acids. Germline V lookup: CDR1 SGHNT, CDR2 YYREEE (reference sequence). Trimming cost V 2 bases and J 1 base; bases outside gene matches: 6. CDR3 sequence reads: CASSFEGGPSYEQYF. In DNA, the CDR3 is TGTGCCAGCAGCTTTGAAGGGGGCCCGTCCTACGAGCAGTACTTC.

The rearrangement links TRBV30 to TRBJ1-6; no reliable D call. In germline, CDR1 is GTSNPN, CDR2 SVGIG (reference sequence). Trimming removed 4 bases from V and 13 bases from J, with 11 bases in between. The CDR3 extends over 11 amino acids. The CDR3 spells CAWKALGPLHF. CDR3 nucleotides: TGTGCCTGGAAGGCCCTGGGGCCCCTCCACTTT.

This chain's CDR3 is CASSYEGWTGELFF. CDR3 nucleotides: TGTGCCAGCAGTTACGAGGGGTGGACCGGGGAGCTGTTTTTT. V and J are TRBV6-6 and TRBJ2-2; possibly TRBD1 or TRBD2 for D (5 bases each). The CDR3 length is 14 residues. Per the germline V gene, CDR1 is MNHNY and CDR2 is SVGAGI (reference sequence). Trimming took 2 bases from V and 5 from J, leaving 9 bases between them.

The chain couples TRBV19 to TRBJ1-3, with D unclear. Germline V gene lookup returns CDR1 LNHDA and CDR2 SQIVND (reference sequence). This CDR3 contains 16 residues. V dropped 7 bases and J dropped 4 bases, with 20 bases sitting between them. The CDR3 loop is CASTPKTSVQGNTIYF. DNA of the CDR3: TGTGCCAGTACTCCGAAGACCAGCGTACAGGGAAACACCATATATTTT.

The rearrangement links TRBV5-6 to TRBJ2-3; D possibly corresponds to TRBD2 (6 bases). Trimming left V 4 bases short and J 2 bases short, with 17 bases between. This CDR3 spans 16 amino acids. Germline-derived CDR1 and CDR2 are SGHDT and YYEEEE. For the CDR3, the DNA is TGTGCCAGCAGCCCCCCGCCCGGAGGGGCCACAGATACGCAGTATTTT. It yields the protein CASSPPPGGATDTQYF.

The chain employs TRBV4-3 and TRBJ1-2; D remains ambiguous. Germline lookup yields CDR1 LGHNA and CDR2 YSLEER. Trimming removed 3 bases at V and 3 bases at J, with 14 bases between. This CDR3 is 15 amino acids long. The CDR3 nucleotides are TGCGCCAGCAGCCACGCCGGAGGGAGCGACTATGGCTACACCTTC. It is translated as CASSHAGGSDYGYTF.

The gene calls are TRBV19 and TRBJ1-6; TRBD1 matches at 9 bases. V dropped 3 bases and J dropped 6; count of bases not matched to a gene: 9. The CDR3 is 17 residues long. Germline values: CDR1 LNHDA, CDR2 SQIVND (reference sequence). The CDR3 region is CASSMPPGTGRNSPLHF. The CDR3 DNA is TGTGCCAGTAGTATGCCCCCCGGGACAGGGCGTAATTCACCCCTCCACTTT.

The gene calls are TRBV2 and TRBJ1-6; 9 positions agree with TRBD1. Germline V gene data show CDR1 as SNHLY and CDR2 as FYNNEI. V shed 6 bases, J shed 16 bases, and the junction held 7 bases outside the gene matches. This CDR3 region has 12 residues. The CDR3 sequence: CASSGTGPVLHF. For the CDR3, the DNA is TGTGCCAGCAGCGGGACAGGGCCAGTTCTCCACTTT.

The chain carries TRBV6-5 and TRBJ1-3, with a possible D match to TRBD1 (5 bases). The CDR3 extends over 14 amino acids. The germline CDR1 and CDR2 sequences are MNHEY and SVGAGI. V lost 6 bases and J 0 bases, leaving 9 bases between the germline ends. CDR3 coding DNA: TGTGCCAGCAGGCCAGGGTTCTCTGGAAACACCATATATTTT. Translated: CASRPGFSGNTIYF.